What follows are 20 T cell receptor beta chains derived from one specimen sequenced in a study of T-cell reconstitution after alpha-beta-depleted transplantation in children (dated by TCRdb to 2016 to 2017). Receptors were amplified or captured by PCR. TCRdb records Illumina HiSeq 2500 as the sequencer. Molecular barcoding was employed in the preparation of TCR libraries, with unique molecular identifiers being used to normalize TCRbeta repertoire quantification. TCRdb reprocessed the public reads (quality trimming at Q25 with fastp, clone calling with MiXCR) and kept in-frame beta chains. Each CDR3 protein appears once, grouped with its most common genes and DNA. Present in this sample are 300,000 or so distinct CDR3 sequences, about a quarter of which were seen just once. The ten biggest clones cover approximately 9.9% of the sample. This specimen's treatment or condition label, per the study, means: allogeneic hematopoietic cell transplantation with graft depleted of TCRalphabeta T cells and CD19 B cells.

The sequencing used PBMCs, mostly from graft donor cells, collected 180 days after TCRalphabeta/CD19-depleted stem cell transplant. Receptors were obtained from a male patient younger than 18 who had a stem cell transplant for acute lymphoblastic leukemia, so the T cells may come from the graft donor.

The CDR3 protein is CASSPPRASYTF. The CDR3 DNA sequence: TGTGCCAGCTCACCACCCAGGGCCAGCTACACCTTC. This chain uses TRBV18 with TRBJ1-2; possible D gene TRBD1, 5 bases. Looked up from germline, CDR1 is KGHSH and CDR2 is LQKENI. The CDR3 consists of 12 residues. V gave up 0 bases and J gave up 9 bases, with 8 bases separating them.

This chain uses TRBV20-1 with TRBJ1-5; maybe TRBD1 (5 bases). V lost 6 bases, J lost 3 bases, and 12 bases lay in between. The V gene's germline CDR1 is DFQATT and CDR2 SNEGSKA (reference sequence). The CDR3 sequence is 13 residues long. CDR3 sequence reads: CSAEGGDNQPQHF. The DNA of the CDR3 is TGCAGTGCGGAGGGAGGGGACAATCAGCCCCAGCATTTT.

This clonotype was seen ten or more times. This chain connects TRBV5-1 to TRBJ2-4, with TRBD2 as a possible D gene (6 bases). V was clipped by 2 bases and J by 3 bases, with 18 bases between them. This CDR3 contains 17 residues. The germline V gene has CDR1 SGHRS and CDR2 YFSETQ. The CDR3 nucleotides are TGCGCCAGCAGCTTTAGGGGACTCACCACCGTCAAAAACATTCAGTACTTC. This translates into CASSFRGLTTVKNIQYF.

The table lists this clonotype with a few counts. This chain connects TRBV27 to TRBJ2-2; D unclear. The CDR3 sequence is 17 residues long. Trimming removed 5 bases from V and 1 base from J, with 17 bases in between. Germline CDR1 and CDR2: MNHEY and SMNVEV (reference sequence). CDR3 residues: CASSVLSFPMNTGELFF. In DNA form, the CDR3 reads TGTGCCAGCAGTGTGTTGTCCTTCCCCATGAACACCGGGGAGCTGTTTTTT.

The gene calls are TRBV27 and TRBJ2-7; no definite D call. Trimming removed 4 bases at V and 6 bases at J, with 19 bases between. The germline gives CDR1 MNHEY, CDR2 SMNVEV (reference sequence). The CDR3 sequence is 15 residues long. The CDR3, as DNA: TGTGCCAGCAGTTCAACCGGACCCTCCTGGGGCGAGCAGTACTTC. Residues: CASSSTGPSWGEQYF.

This chain joins TRBV5-1 and TRBJ1-2; 7 bases line up with TRBD1. The CDR3 length is 16 residues. V lost 3 bases and J lost 0; bases outside the gene matches: 8. Germline V lookup: CDR1 SGHRS, CDR2 YFSETQ. The CDR3 DNA reads TGCGCCAGCAGCTCGACAGGGCATAGAGCTAACTATGGCTACACCTTC. Translating gives CASSSTGHRANYGYTF.

The rearrangement joins TRBV5-1 to TRBJ2-7, with 13 nucleotides matching TRBD2. Germline CDR1 and CDR2: SGHRS and YFSETQ. V shed 3 bases and J 0 bases; nucleotides not matched to a gene: 3. The CDR3 consists of 16 residues. The CDR3 DNA sequence: TGCGCCAGCAGCTGGACTAGCGGGAGCCTCTCCTACGAGCAGTACTTC. It translates to CASSWTSGSLSYEQYF.

This clonotype showed up just a few times. The chain combines TRBV27 with TRBJ2-1; maybe TRBD1 (5 bases). The CDR3 has 15 residues. Germline assignment: CDR1 MNHEY and CDR2 SMNVEV (reference sequence). Trimming cost V 1 base and J 3 bases, with 10 bases left between them. DNA of the CDR3: TGTGCCAGCAGTTTATTCAGGGTAGGCTACAATGAGCAGTTCTTC. Protein: CASSLFRVGYNEQFF.

This chain joins TRBV3-1 and TRBJ2-5; the D is unclear. This CDR3 spans 17 amino acids. The V end lost 4 bases, the J end lost 0 bases, and 18 bases lay between the germline ends. Looked up from germline, CDR1 is LGHDT and CDR2 is YNNKEL (reference sequence). Here the CDR3 reads CASSPYGHLKYQETQYF. DNA for the CDR3: TGTGCCAGCAGCCCCTACGGTCATCTTAAGTACCAAGAGACCCAGTACTTC.

This clonotype was counted between two and nine times. The chain is built from TRBV5-1 and TRBJ2-2, with a possible D match to TRBD2 (5 bases). Per the germline V gene, CDR1 is SGHRS and CDR2 is YFSETQ. V gave up 4 bases and J gave up 5 bases, with 12 bases separating them. This CDR3 contains 14 residues. CDR3 in DNA: TGCGCCAGCAGCCTACTAGTAGATACCGGGGAGCTGTTTTTT. As protein: CASSLLVDTGELFF.

This clonotype was picked up a small number of times. The chain couples TRBV5-4 to TRBJ1-2; unclear D gene. The germline V gene has CDR1 SGHNT and CDR2 YYREEE (reference sequence). CDR3 length: 12 residues. The V gene lost 4 bases and the J gene lost 8 bases, with 12 bases spanning the gap. The CDR3 region has the DNA TGTGCCAGCAGCCGTATTCTTGGGGGCTACACCTTC. This translates into CASSRILGGYTF.

Only a few counts were recorded for this clonotype. CDR3 protein: CASARGDGYEQYF. The DNA of the CDR3 is TGTGCCAGCGCCCGGGGGGACGGCTACGAGCAGTACTTC. The V gene is TRBV18, the J gene TRBJ2-7; 7 nucleotides agree with TRBD2. The CDR3 spans 13 residues. The germline CDR1 and CDR2 sequences are KGHSH and LQKENI. With 8 bases clipped from V and 3 bases from J, the junction kept 7 bases outside the gene matches.

The chain recombines TRBV20-1 with TRBJ2-7; tentatively, D is TRBD2 (5 bases). The CDR3 consists of 15 residues. CDR1 is DFQATT and CDR2 is SNEGSKA in the germline V gene (reference sequence). Trimming removed 0 bases from V and 4 bases from J, with 16 bases in between. The CDR3 region has the DNA TGCAGTGCTAGAGATCGAGGGAACGGGATATACGAGCAGTACTTC. The encoded protein is CSARDRGNGIYEQYF.

The rearrangement links TRBV10-3 to TRBJ2-3, with 9 bases aligning to TRBD1. The ends lost 8 bases at V and 0 bases at J; junction bases unmatched: 3. Germline assignment: CDR1 ENHRY and CDR2 SYGVKD. CDR3 length equals 14 residues. In DNA form, the CDR3 reads TGTGCCATCGGGACAGGGAGGAGCACAGATACGCAGTATTTT. Translation: CAIGTGRSTDTQYF.

In its sample, this clonotype was seen a few times. J is TRBJ2-3 and V is TRBV9; 7 nucleotides align to TRBD2. From germline, CDR1 is SGDLS and CDR2 YYNGEE. Trimming at V came to 4 bases and at J to 1 base, leaving 12 bases not matched to a gene. This CDR3 spans 17 amino acids. CDR3 protein: CASSPAIRLAGTDTQYF. CDR3 DNA sequence: TGTGCCAGCAGCCCGGCCATCAGGCTAGCGGGCACAGATACGCAGTATTTT.

The rearrangement joins TRBV25-1 to TRBJ2-1; the match to TRBD1 covers 7 bases. Germline-derived CDR1 and CDR2 are MGHDK and SYGVNS. V shed 4 bases and J 0 bases; nucleotides not matched to a gene: 6. The length of the CDR3 is 16 residues. The DNA of the CDR3 is TGTGCCAGCAGTGCCTTGACAGGGAGCTCCTACAATGAGCAGTTCTTC. It codes for CASSALTGSSYNEQFF. Full variable domain (rest looked up from reference TRBV25-1 and TRBJ2-1): EADIYQTPRYLVIGTGKKITLECSQTMGHDKMYWYQQDPGMELHLIHYSYGVNSTEKGDLSSESTVSRIRTEHFPLTLESARPSHTSQYLCASSALTGSSYNEQFFGPGTRLTVL.

This clonotype was detected a few times. The rearrangement links TRBV6-5 to TRBJ2-2; 10 bases agree with TRBD2. There are 17 residues in the CDR3. Germline lookup yields CDR1 MNHEY and CDR2 SVGAGI. The V gene end was trimmed by 0 bases and the J gene end by 6 bases; junction bases not matched to a gene: 7. The CDR3 region is CASSYSALAGVSGELFF. CDR3 nucleotide sequence: TGTGCCAGCAGTTACTCTGCCCTAGCGGGAGTATCCGGGGAGCTGTTTTTT.

The table lists this clonotype with a count of one. This sequence joins TRBV20-1 and TRBJ2-1, with D hard to call. The CDR3 is made up of 14 amino acids. CDR1 and CDR2 (germline): DFQATT, SNEGSKA (reference sequence). Trimming stripped 0 bases from V and 3 bases from J, with 9 bases between. Here the CDR3 reads CSARDSPSYNEQFF. The CDR3 region has the DNA TGCAGTGCTAGAGATTCCCCCAGCTACAATGAGCAGTTCTTC.

The sample holds a few counts of this clonotype. The rearrangement joins TRBV18 to TRBJ2-3, with D hard to call. The length of the CDR3 is 12 residues. The V end was cut by 8 bases, the J end by 2 bases, with 8 bases between. Germline loops: CDR1 KGHSH, CDR2 LQKENI. The chain's CDR3 is CASLLATDTQYF. The CDR3 DNA reads as TGTGCCAGCCTGTTGGCCACAGATACGCAGTATTTT.

The chain employs TRBV5-1 and TRBJ2-3; no firm D call. Trimming took off 4 bases at V and 5 bases at J, with 14 bases between the two ends. This CDR3 is built from 14 residues. Looked up from germline, CDR1 is SGHRS and CDR2 is YFSETQ. The CDR3 here is CASSPPLEEDTQYF. The CDR3 DNA reads TGCGCCAGCAGCCCCCCACTTGAGGAAGATACGCAGTATTTT.